This is a list of T cell receptor beta chains from one sample in a study of control samples from healthy donors and cancer patients. Method: immunoSEQ multiplex PCR; TCRdb's copy keeps in-frame clones and lacks some. The sample holds about 50,000 clones, about 90% seen once. Specimen: PBMCs. All receptors derive from a man aged 45-65 years with head and neck cancer. Each CDR3 is given with its conserved first and last residue. D genes are given only for firm matches. Clone size is stated in some rows and not others, as once, few, many or a class when expanded.

-,TRBJ1-6,TRBV27,TRBD1,TGTGCCAGCAGTTTCGACAGGGACGACTCACCCCTCCACTTT,CASSFDRDDSPLHF
-,TRBJ2-2,TRBV19,TRBD2,TGTGCCAGTAGTGTCAGCGGGGGGGGCACCGGGGAGCTGTTTTTT,CASSVSGGGTGELFF
-,TRBJ2-7,TRBV6-2/TRBV6-3,-,TGTGCCAGCAGTACCTTGATGTCCGGGGGGCAAAGCTCCTACGAGCAGTACTTC,CASSTLMSGGQSSYEQYF
-,TRBJ2-5,TRBV7-8,TRBD1,TGTGCCAGCAGCTTTCAGGGGGCACAAGAGACCCAGTACTTC,CASSFQGAQETQYF
-,TRBJ1-5,TRBV9,-,TGTGCCAGCAGCGCGACTGCTACGCAGGATCAGCCCCAGCATTTT,CASSATATQDQPQHF
-,TRBJ2-3,TRBV4-2,TRBD2,TGTGCCAGCAGCCAAGATCGATCGGGAGGGCCCGCAGATACGCAGTATTTT,CASSQDRSGGPADTQYF
-,TRBJ2-1,TRBV5-5,-,TGTGCCAGCAGCTTCACCTACGGGAGTGAGCAGTTCTTC,CASSFTYGSEQFF
-,TRBJ2-1,TRBV19,TRBD1,TGTGCCAGTAGTACGGACAGGGGTTATGAGCAGTTCTTC,CASSTDRGYEQFF
-,TRBJ2-5,TRBV2,TRBD2,TGTGCCAGCAGAGCCGGGACTAGCGGACAAGAGACCCAGTACTTC,CASRAGTSGQETQYF
-,TRBJ2-7,TRBV28,-,TGTGCCAGCAGTTCCCGAGTCGGGAGACTCGAGCAGTACTTC,CASSSRVGRLEQYF
-,TRBJ2-2,TRBV11-2,-,TGTGCCAGCAGCTTTAGCGGCAGTACGGCCGGGGAGCTGTTTTTT,CASSFSGSTAGELFF
few,TRBJ1-1,TRBV9,-,TGTGCCAGCAGCTCTGTTGGGTACTACAAATTGAACACTGAAGCTTTCTTT,CASSSVGYYKLNTEAFF
-,TRBJ2-2,TRBV7-9,-,TGTGCCAGCAGCCCCTCAGGGGACAGACTAGGAGGGGAGCTGTTTTTT,CASSPSGDRLGGELFF
-,TRBJ1-6,TRBV4-1,-,TGCGCCAGCAGCCAAGAAGTCACAGGAGACTCACCCCTCCACTTT,CASSQEVTGDSPLHF
-,TRBJ2-6,TRBV23-1,TRBD2,TGCGCCAGCAGTCAACGCCCGGGACTAGCTCCCACCTCTGGGGCCAACGTCCTGACTTTC,CASSQRPGLAPTSGANVLTF
-,TRBJ2-1,TRBV18,-,TGTGCCAGCTCACCCTCCGGCCCCGGGTTCAATGAGCAGTTCTTC,CASSPSGPGFNEQFF
-,TRBJ1-2,TRBV29-1,TRBD1,TGCAGCGTTGGTTCCGGGACAGGGGTGGACTATGGCTACACCTTC,CSVGSGTGVDYGYTF
-,TRBJ2-7,TRBV30,TRBD1,TGTGCCGGACAGGGTTTGGCCTACGAGCAGTACTTC,CAGQGLAYEQYF
-,TRBJ1-1,TRBV27,-,TGTGCCAGCAGTTCGTCCGGGCCCCTGGGGGCTTTCTTT,CASSSSGPLGAFF
-,TRBJ2-3,TRBV11-2,TRBD2,TGTGCCAGCAGATTCGGGGCGGGAGCAGATACGCAGTATTTT,CASRFGAGADTQYF
-,TRBJ1-2,TRBV6-5,TRBD1,TGTGCCAGCGCTGCGGAGACAGGGATGTATGGCTACACCTTC,CASAAETGMYGYTF
once,TRBJ2-7,TRBV28,-,TGTGCCAGCAGTTTAAGACCTACACTGGGTGTGGACGAGCAGTACTTC,CASSLRPTLGVDEQYF
-,TRBJ1-2,TRBV18,-,TGTGCCAGCTCACCTCCATCAGGGTATGGCTACACCTTC,CASSPPSGYGYTF
-,TRBJ1-2,TRBV28,-,TGTGCCAGCAGTTATAGTCCTATCAGGGTTATTCGGAACTATGGCTACACCTTC,CASSYSPIRVIRNYGYTF
-,TRBJ1-4,TRBV28,-,TGTGCCAGCAGCGCGGGGAATGAAAAACTGTTTTTT,CASSAGNEKLFF
-,TRBJ2-7,TRBV15,-,TGTGCCACCAGCAGTCCTCGGACTGGGAGCTCCTACGAGCAGTACTTC,CATSSPRTGSSYEQYF
once,TRBJ1-2,TRBV10-3,-,TGTGCCATCAGTGAGGTAGGGAACCCCTCGTATGGCTACACCTTC,CAISEVGNPSYGYTF
-,TRBJ1-6,TRBV12-5,-,TGTGCTAGTAGCACAGGGTATAATTCACCCCTCCACTTT,CASSTGYNSPLHF
-,TRBJ1-5,TRBV28,-,TGTGCCAGCACCCCAGGGGTTAGGCCCCAGCATTTT,CASTPGVRPQHF
-,TRBJ2-1,TRBV4-2,-,TGTGCCAGCAGCCAAGTGGGGGACAATGAGCAGTTCTTC,CASSQVGDNEQFF
-,TRBJ1-5,TRBV10-3,TRBD1,TGTGCCATCAGTGAGAGGACAGGGGGTGATCAGCCCCAGCATTTT,CAISERTGGDQPQHF
few,TRBJ1-3,TRBV7-6,-,TGTGCCAGCAGATCCGTCTCTGGAAACACCATATATTTT,CASRSVSGNTIYF
-,TRBJ1-1,TRBV3-1/TRBV3-2,-,TGTGCCAGCAGCCAAGGAAGGGGCGCTGGCACTGAAGCTTTCTTT,CASSQGRGAGTEAFF
-,TRBJ2-3,TRBV6-4,-,TGTGCCAGCAGTGACTCGCTAGCGAGCGATACGCAGTATTTT,CASSDSLASDTQYF
-,TRBJ2-7,TRBV5-4,TRBD2,TGTGCCAGCAGCTCCAAACTAGCGGGAAGTAGCGAGCAGTACTTC,CASSSKLAGSSEQYF
-,TRBJ1-2,TRBV14,-,TGTGCCAGCAGCCAGAACACAGGGTATGGCTACACCTTC,CASSQNTGYGYTF
-,TRBJ1-1,TRBV25-1,-,TGTGCCAGTCTAGTAGGGGTTGGCGAAAGAACTGAAGCTTTCTTT,CASLVGVGERTEAFF
-,TRBJ2-1,TRBV5-4,TRBD2,TGTGCCAGCAGCTTGGGAAGAGCTAGCGGGGGGGCGATCTTC,CASSLGRASGGAIF
-,TRBJ1-5,TRBV27,-,TGTGCCAGCAGTTTATCTAGTTTCAATCAGCCCCAGCATTTT,CASSLSSFNQPQHF
once,TRBJ2-1,TRBV7-3,TRBD2,TGTGCCAGCAGCTTAAGCGGGAGCAGAGCCAATGAGCAGTTCTTC,CASSLSGSRANEQFF
-,TRBJ2-7,TRBV5-1,-,TGCGCCAGCAGCTTCACCCCCGGGGCCGACTACGAGCAGTACTTC,CASSFTPGADYEQYF
-,TRBJ2-7,TRBV30,-,TGTGCCTGGAGTCCCTCCCCAGGGGGGGCCGGCTACGAGCAGTACTTC,CAWSPSPGGAGYEQYF
-,TRBJ1-1,TRBV6-5,-,TGTGCCAGCAGTAGGGTCCCGAACACTGAAGCTTTCTTT,CASSRVPNTEAFF
-,TRBJ2-2,TRBV7-9,TRBD2,TGTGCCAGCAGCTTAGAGCGTCTGGGCGGGAGCGGGGAGCTGTTTTTT,CASSLERLGGSGELFF
-,TRBJ2-7,TRBV6-5,-,TGTGCCAGCAGTTACTCGCGGGGTGAATCCTACGAGCAGTACTTC,CASSYSRGESYEQYF
-,TRBJ2-3,TRBV29-1,TRBD1,TGCAGCTCAAACGGAGAGACAGGGAGCACAGATACGCAGTATTTT,CSSNGETGSTDTQYF
once,TRBJ1-1,TRBV28,-,TGTGCCAGCAACGGGGGACGATGGGCCTTGAACACTGAAGCTTTCTTT,CASNGGRWALNTEAFF
-,TRBJ2-7,TRBV7-9,TRBD2,TGTGCCAGCAGCTTAGGGCTAGCGGGAGGAACCTACGAGCAGTACTTC,CASSLGLAGGTYEQYF
once,TRBJ2-7,TRBV7-2,TRBD1,TGTGCCAGCAGCACCCAACAGGGGGCAATGTACGAGCAGTACTTC,CASSTQQGAMYEQYF
-,TRBJ1-2,TRBV4-3,TRBD1,TGCGCCAGCAGCCAGGGGACAGACACTAACTATGGCTACACCTTC,CASSQGTDTNYGYTF
-,TRBJ2-7,TRBV11-3,TRBD1,TGTGCCAGCAGCTTGGGGACAGACGAGCAGTACTTC,CASSLGTDEQYF
-,TRBJ2-5,TRBV18,-,TGTGCCAGCTCACTCCCCCTGGGGGCAGAGACCCAGTACTTC,CASSLPLGAETQYF